This T cell receptor beta chain originates from a study of cytomegalovirus exposure and HLA in healthy donors (dated by TCRdb to about 2017). As for the study more broadly: According to a later analysis, the roughly 130 validation repertoires were produced on the same platform as the approximately 690 repertoires of the first cohort. To predict cytomegalovirus infection status, the study combined high-throughput TCR immunosequencing, statistical association of individual TCRs with disease status, and machine learning. The study aimed to test whether signatures of past pathogen exposure could be identified by cataloging public T cell receptors. In addition to the first cohort of approximately 650 subjects, a separate validation cohort of 130 or so different subjects was used. Here is what the overall study found, with its caveats: In vitro tests confirmed that a few of the cytomegalovirus-associated TCR beta chains recognize cytomegalovirus antigens. In a later analysis, TCRs clustered in the first cohort were found to also tend to co-occur in the approximately 120 validation repertoires, with approximately 95% of cluster scores above 0. Most TCR sequences were observed very rarely across donors, whereas some public TCRs were present in many individuals. Cytomegalovirus status was reported to be diagnosed by the classifier with high specificity and sensitivity in both the original and validation cohorts. According to the authors, the approach could potentially be generalized to other disease states and immunological phenotypes. The study gave a list of some 150 TCR beta chains associated with cytomegalovirus. A later analysis lacked HLA typing for the validation cohort, so it scored co-occurrence in that cohort across all 110 or so repertoires.

The donors belonged to the validation cohort of about 130 subjects, which was separate from the 666-subject first cohort. The library was produced with the immunoSEQ multiplex PCR assay. In the source study's methods: A statistical classification framework was built for diagnosing cytomegalovirus status from the catalog of TCR beta chain sequences. What TCRdb holds here is the immuneACCESS table cut down to in-frame rearrangements. Part of the clones is not present; checked against another copy, under half of the missing clones reflect an unresolved V gene, and the others are unexplained. V, J and clone size are those of that table, while D and trimming were read from the DNA. This sample has 300,000 to 350,000 clones in its table, and over 75% of those were observed once. The ten largest clonotypes hold approximately 0.9% of the sample. Trimming takes 6 bases off V and 1 base off J; junction bases not matched to a gene: 11. CDR1 and CDR2, per the germline V gene, are SNHLY and FYNNEI. From its cysteine to its phenylalanine, the CDR3 spans 17 amino acids. CDR3 DNA is the only sequence kept; it has 51 bases, read in frame from the first base.

Worth noting for this clone: The antigen it recognizes is unknown. It has no much larger one-base neighbor in the sample; base qualities were not kept.

This receptor chain uses TRBV2 and TRBJ2-5, with 10 bases in between that match TRBD2. Sequences were obtained from PBMCs. This receptor was identified in a man aged 30-40 years in good health and CMV-seronegative. The nucleotide sequence is TGTGCCAGCAGCCCGGGAATAAGCGGGGGGGCCCAAGAGACCCAGTACTTC. Translated, this gives CASSPGISGGAQETQYF.